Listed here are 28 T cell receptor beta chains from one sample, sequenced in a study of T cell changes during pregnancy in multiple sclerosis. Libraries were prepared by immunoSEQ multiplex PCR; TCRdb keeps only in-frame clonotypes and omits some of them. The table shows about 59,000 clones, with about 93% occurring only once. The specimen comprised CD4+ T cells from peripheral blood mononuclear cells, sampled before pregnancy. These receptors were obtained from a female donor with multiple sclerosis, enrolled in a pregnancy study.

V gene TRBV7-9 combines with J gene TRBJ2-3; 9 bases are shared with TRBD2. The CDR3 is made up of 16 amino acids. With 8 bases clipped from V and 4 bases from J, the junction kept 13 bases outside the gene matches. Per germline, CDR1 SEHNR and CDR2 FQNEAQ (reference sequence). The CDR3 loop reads CASVTGGGRAADTQYF. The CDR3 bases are TGTGCCAGCGTCACCGGGGGCGGGAGGGCCGCAGATACGCAGTATTTT.

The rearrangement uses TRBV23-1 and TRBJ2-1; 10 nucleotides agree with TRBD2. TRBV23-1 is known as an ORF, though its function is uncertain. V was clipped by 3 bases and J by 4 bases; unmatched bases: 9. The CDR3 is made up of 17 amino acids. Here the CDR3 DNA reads TGCGCCAGCAGTCAGCGTTCATGGACTAGCGGATACAATGAGCAGTTCTTC. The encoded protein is CASSQRSWTSGYNEQFF.

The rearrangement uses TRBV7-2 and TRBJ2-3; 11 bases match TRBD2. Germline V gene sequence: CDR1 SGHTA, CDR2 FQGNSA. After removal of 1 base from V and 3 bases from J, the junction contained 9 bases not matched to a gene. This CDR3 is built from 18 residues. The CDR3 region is CASSLVAGGPLGTDTQYF. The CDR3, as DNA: TGTGCCAGCAGCTTAGTAGCGGGAGGGCCTTTGGGTACAGATACGCAGTATTTT.

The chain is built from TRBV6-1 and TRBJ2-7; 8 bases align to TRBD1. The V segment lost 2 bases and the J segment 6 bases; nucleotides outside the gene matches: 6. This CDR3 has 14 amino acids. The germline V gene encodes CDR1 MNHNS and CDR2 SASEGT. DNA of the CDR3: TGTGCCAGCAGTGAAAACTGGACAGGGCCCGAGCAGTACTTC. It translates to CASSENWTGPEQYF.

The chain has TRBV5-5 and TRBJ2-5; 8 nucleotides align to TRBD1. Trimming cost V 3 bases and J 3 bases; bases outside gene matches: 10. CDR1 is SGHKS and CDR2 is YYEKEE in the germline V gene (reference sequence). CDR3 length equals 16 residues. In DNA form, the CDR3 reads TGTGCCAGCAGCTCTATACCGGGACAGGAAAAAGAGACCCAGTACTTC. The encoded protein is CASSSIPGQEKETQYF.

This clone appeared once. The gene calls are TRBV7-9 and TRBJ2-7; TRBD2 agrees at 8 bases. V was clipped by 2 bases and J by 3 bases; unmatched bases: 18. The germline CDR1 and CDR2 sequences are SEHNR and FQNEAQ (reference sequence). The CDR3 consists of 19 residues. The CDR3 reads CASSLMRGGRDPTSYEQYF. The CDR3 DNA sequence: TGTGCCAGCAGCTTAATGCGCGGGGGGCGGGACCCGACCAGCTACGAGCAGTACTTC.

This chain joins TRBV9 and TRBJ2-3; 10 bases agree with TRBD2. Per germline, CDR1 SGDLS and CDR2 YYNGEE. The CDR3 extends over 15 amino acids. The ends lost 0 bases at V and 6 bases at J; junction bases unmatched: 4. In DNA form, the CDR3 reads TGTGCCAGCAGCGTAGCTAGCGGGGGCCTGGATACGCAGTATTTT. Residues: CASSVASGGLDTQYF.

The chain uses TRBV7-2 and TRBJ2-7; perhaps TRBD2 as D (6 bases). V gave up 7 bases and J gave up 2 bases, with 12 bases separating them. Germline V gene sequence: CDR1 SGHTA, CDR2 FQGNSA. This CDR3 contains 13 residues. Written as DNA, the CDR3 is TGTGCCAGCAAAAGACTAGGCCCCTACGAGCAGTACTTC. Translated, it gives CASKRLGPYEQYF. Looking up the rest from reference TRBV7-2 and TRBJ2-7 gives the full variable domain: GAGVSQSPSNKVTEKGKDVELRCDPISGHTALYWYRQSLGQGLEFLIYFQGNSAPDKSGLPSDRFSAERTGGSVSTLTIQRTQQEDSAVYLCASKRLGPYEQYFGPGTRLTVT.

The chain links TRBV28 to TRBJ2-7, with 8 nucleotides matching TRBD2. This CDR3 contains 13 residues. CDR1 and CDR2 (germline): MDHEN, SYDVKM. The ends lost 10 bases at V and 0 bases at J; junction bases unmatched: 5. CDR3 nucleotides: TGTGCCATCCGCGGGGGGATCTCCTACGAGCAGTACTTC. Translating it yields CAIRGGISYEQYF.

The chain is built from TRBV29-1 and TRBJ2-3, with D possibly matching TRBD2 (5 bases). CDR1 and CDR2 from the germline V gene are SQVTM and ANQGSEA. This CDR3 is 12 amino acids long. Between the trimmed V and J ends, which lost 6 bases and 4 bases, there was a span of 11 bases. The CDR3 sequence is CSVSYSADTQYF. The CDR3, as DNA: TGCAGCGTCTCATATAGCGCAGATACGCAGTATTTT.

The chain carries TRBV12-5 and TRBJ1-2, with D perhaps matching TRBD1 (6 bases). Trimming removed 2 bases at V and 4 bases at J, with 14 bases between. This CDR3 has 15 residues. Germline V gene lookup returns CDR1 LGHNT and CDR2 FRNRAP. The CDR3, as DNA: TGTGCTAGTGGTTTGATCCCAGGGGCCTTCTATGGCTACACCTTC. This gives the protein CASGLIPGAFYGYTF.

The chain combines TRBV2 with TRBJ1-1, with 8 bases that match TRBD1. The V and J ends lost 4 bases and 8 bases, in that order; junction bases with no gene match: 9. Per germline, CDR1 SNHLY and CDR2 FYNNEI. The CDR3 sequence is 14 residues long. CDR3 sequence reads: CASSGQGTNWEAFF. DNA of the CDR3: TGTGCCAGCAGTGGACAGGGGACAAATTGGGAAGCTTTCTTT.

The CDR3 loop is CASSVATGGANGELFF. Written as DNA, the CDR3 is TGTGCCAGCAGCGTAGCAACAGGGGGCGCGAACGGGGAGCTGTTTTTT. The V gene is TRBV9, the J gene TRBJ2-2; TRBD1 aligns across 9 bases. The CDR3 length is 16 residues. CDR1 and CDR2 from the germline V gene are SGDLS and YYNGEE. J gave up 7 bases and V 0 bases, and 7 bases lay outside the gene matches.

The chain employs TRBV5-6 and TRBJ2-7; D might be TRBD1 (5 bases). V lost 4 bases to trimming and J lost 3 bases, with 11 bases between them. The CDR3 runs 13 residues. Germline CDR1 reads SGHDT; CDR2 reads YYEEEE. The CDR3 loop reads CASSPRQIYEQYF. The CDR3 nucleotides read TGTGCCAGCAGCCCACGACAGATCTACGAGCAGTACTTC.

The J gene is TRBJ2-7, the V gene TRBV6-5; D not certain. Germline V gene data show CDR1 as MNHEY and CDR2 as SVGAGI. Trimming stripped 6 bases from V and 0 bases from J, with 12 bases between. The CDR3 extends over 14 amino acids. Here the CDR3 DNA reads TGTGCCAGCAGCCCCCGACGGAGCTCCTACGAGCAGTACTTC. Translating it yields CASSPRRSSYEQYF.

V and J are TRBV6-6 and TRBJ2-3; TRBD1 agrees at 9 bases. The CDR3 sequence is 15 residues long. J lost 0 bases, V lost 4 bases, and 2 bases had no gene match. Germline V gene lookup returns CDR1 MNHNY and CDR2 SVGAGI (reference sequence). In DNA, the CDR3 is TGTGCCAGCAGTTGGGACAGGGTTAGCACAGATACGCAGTATTTT. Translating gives CASSWDRVSTDTQYF.

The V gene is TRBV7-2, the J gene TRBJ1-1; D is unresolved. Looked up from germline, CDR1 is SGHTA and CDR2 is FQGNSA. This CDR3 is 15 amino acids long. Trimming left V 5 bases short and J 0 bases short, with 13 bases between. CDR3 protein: CASSRPDIMNTEAFF. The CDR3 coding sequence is TGTGCCAGCAGCCGACCAGACATCATGAACACTGAAGCTTTCTTT.

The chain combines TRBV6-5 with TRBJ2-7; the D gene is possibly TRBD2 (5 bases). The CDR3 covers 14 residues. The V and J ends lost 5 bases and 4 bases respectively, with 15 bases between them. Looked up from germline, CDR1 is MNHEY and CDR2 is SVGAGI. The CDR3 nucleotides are TGTGCCAGCAGTGAGCCCGTTCGGGGTTACGAGCAGTACTTC. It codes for CASSEPVRGYEQYF.

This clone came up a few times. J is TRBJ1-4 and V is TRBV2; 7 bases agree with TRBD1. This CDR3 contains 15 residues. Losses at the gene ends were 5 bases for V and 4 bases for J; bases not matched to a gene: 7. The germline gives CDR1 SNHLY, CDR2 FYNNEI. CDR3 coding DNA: TGTGCCAGCAGTTCGGGACAGCGAGTTAATGAAAAACTGTTTTTT. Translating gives CASSSGQRVNEKLFF.

CDR3 residues: CASSSTPGQANYGYTF. The CDR3 DNA reads TGTGCCAGCAGTTCGACTCCGGGACAGGCTAACTATGGCTACACCTTC. The rearrangement uses TRBV28 and TRBJ1-2, with 8 bases fitting TRBD1. J lost 0 bases, V lost 4 bases, and 7 bases had no gene match. Looked up from germline, CDR1 is MDHEN and CDR2 is SYDVKM. CDR3 length: 16 amino acids.

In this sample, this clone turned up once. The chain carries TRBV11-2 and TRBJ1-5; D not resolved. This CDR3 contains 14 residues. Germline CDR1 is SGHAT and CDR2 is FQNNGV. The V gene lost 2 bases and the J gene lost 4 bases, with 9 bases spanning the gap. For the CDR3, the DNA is TGTGCCAGCAGCTTAAATCCCGGGAATCAGCCCCAGCATTTT. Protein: CASSLNPGNQPQHF.

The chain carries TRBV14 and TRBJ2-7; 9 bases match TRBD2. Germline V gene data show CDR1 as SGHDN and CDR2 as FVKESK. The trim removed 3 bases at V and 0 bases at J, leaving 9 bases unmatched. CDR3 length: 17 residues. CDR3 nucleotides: TGTGCCAGCAGCCAGAAACTCGGGACTAGCCCCTCCTACGAGCAGTACTTC. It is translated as CASSQKLGTSPSYEQYF.

In nucleotides, the CDR3 is TGTGCCAGCGCCCCCTCGAGCGGGAGGGGGTACGAGCAGTACTTC. Its protein is CASAPSSGRGYEQYF. The chain carries TRBV19 and TRBJ2-7, with 10 positions matching TRBD2. CDR3 length: 15 residues. The J segment lost 4 bases and the V segment lost 9 bases, leaving 12 bases of the junction unmatched. CDR1 LNHDA and CDR2 SQIVND come from the germline V gene (reference sequence).

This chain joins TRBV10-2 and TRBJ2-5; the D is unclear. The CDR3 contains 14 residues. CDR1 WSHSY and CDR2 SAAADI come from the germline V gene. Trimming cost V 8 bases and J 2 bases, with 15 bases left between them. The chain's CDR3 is CASSNMARQETQYF. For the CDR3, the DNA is TGCGCCAGCTCGAATATGGCGCGGCAAGAGACCCAGTACTTC.

The CDR3 DNA reads TGTGCCAGCAGGTCCATGGGGCCACCCCGGGCAGATACGCAGTATTTT. This gives the protein CASRSMGPPRADTQYF. The rearrangement joins TRBV27 to TRBJ2-3; the D gene is possibly TRBD1 (5 bases). Germline V gene lookup returns CDR1 MNHEY and CDR2 SMNVEV (reference sequence). The CDR3 consists of 16 residues. The V and J ends lost 6 bases and 4 bases respectively, with 20 bases between them.

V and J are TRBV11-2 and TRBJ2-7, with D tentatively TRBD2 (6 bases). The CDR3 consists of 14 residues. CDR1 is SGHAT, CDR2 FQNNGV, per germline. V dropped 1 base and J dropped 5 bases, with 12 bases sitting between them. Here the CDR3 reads CASSLAGGFNEQYF. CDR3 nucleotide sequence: TGTGCCAGCAGCTTAGCTGGGGGGTTTAACGAGCAGTACTTC.

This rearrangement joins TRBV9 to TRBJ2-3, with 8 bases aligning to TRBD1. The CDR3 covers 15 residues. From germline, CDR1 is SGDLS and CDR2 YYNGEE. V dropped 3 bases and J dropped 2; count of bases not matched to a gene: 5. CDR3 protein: CASSATGAITDTQYF. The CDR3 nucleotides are TGTGCCAGCAGCGCGACAGGGGCGATCACAGATACGCAGTATTTT.

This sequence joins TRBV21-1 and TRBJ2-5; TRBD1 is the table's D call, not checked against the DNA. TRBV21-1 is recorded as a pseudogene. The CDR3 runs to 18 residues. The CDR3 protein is CASSNRIQGALFAETQYF. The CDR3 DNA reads TGTGCCAGCAGCAATAGAATACAGGGGGCGCTTTTTGCGGAGACCCAGTACTTC.